A single T cell receptor beta chain is shown here with its context. These data originate in a study of T cell changes during pregnancy in multiple sclerosis. TCRdb keeps only in-frame clones here, not all; method: immunoSEQ multiplex PCR. Here the sample spans fewer than 150,000 clones, about 95% being singletons. Germline CDR1 SNHLY, CDR2 FYNNEI. J lost 7 bases, V lost 10 bases, and 10 bases had no gene match. The CDR3 has 14 amino acids. The chain employs TRBV2 and TRBJ2-7; 13 bases are a match to TRBD2. This clonotype was obtained from a female donor with multiple sclerosis, enrolled in a pregnancy study. The input for sequencing was peripheral blood, taken after pregnancy. CDR3: CATQLAGGPYEQYF. Here the CDR3 DNA reads TGTGCCACCCAACTAGCGGGAGGGCCGTATGAGCAGTACTTC.